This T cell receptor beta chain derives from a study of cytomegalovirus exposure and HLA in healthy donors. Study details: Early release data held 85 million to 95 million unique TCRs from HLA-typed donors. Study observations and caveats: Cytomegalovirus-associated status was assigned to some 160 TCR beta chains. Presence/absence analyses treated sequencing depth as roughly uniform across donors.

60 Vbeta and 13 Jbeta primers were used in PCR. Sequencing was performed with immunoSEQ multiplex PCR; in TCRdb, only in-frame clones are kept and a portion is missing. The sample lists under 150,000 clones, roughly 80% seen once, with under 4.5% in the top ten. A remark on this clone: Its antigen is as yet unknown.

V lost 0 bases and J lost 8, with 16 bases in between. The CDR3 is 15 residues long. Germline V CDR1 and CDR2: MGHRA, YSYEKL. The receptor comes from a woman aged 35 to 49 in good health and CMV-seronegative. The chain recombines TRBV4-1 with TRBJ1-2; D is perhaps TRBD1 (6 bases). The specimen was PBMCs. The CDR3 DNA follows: TGCGCCAGCAGCCAAGATTGGGCAGGGGTCTTGGGCTACACCTTC. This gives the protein CASSQDWAGVLGYTF.